A selection of T cell receptor beta chains follows, all from one sample in a study of spatial heterogeneity in lung cancer. TCRdb re-derived calls from the 5' RACE reads in MiXCR, one entry per CDR3 protein. The sample lists 8,500 to 10,000 distinct CDR3 sequences, 6.5% to 9.5% seen once, with around a quarter in the top ten. This specimen consisted of lung tumor tissue, obtained at surgery. Every receptor here comes from a male donor with early-stage non-small cell lung cancer. Each CDR3 is given with its conserved first and last residue. The D gene is left open where the match is weak. Clone size appears in some rows only: once, few, many, or a class for an expanded clone.

J: TRBJ2-7; size: many; V: TRBV5-1; D: .; CDR3: CASSPGTANEQYF; DNA: TGCGCCAGCAGCCCCGGGACGGCAAACGAGCAGTACTTC
J: TRBJ1-2; size: few; V: TRBV28; D: .; CDR3: CASRGTVNYGYTF; DNA: TGTGCCAGCAGAGGGACCGTTAACTATGGCTACACCTTC
J: TRBJ2-7; size: many; V: TRBV6-2/TRBV6-3; D: .; CDR3: CASSRGASTYEQYF; DNA: TGTGCCAGCAGCAGAGGCGCGTCTACCTACGAGCAGTACTTC
J: TRBJ2-6; size: .; V: TRBV6-5; D: .; CDR3: CASSPDGGANVLTF; DNA: TGTGCCAGCAGCCCGGACGGTGGGGCCAACGTCCTGACTTTC
J: TRBJ2-5; size: .; V: TRBV21-1; D: .; CDR3: CASSKARGGPGPETQYF; DNA: TGTGCCAGCAGCAAAGCGCGGGGGGGTCCCGGCCCAGAGACCCAGTACTTC
J: TRBJ2-7; size: many; V: TRBV28; D: TRBD2; CDR3: CASSLTPSGRTEQYF; DNA: TGTGCCAGCAGCCTTACCCCTAGCGGGAGGACCGAGCAGTACTTC
J: TRBJ2-2; size: .; V: TRBV28; D: .; CDR3: CASRWSGTGTGELFF; DNA: TGTGCCAGCAGATGGAGCGGGACAGGAACCGGGGAGCTGTTTTTT
J: TRBJ1-1; size: .; V: TRBV7-9; D: .; CDR3: CASSPQAGNTEAFF; DNA: TGTGCCAGCAGCCCCCAAGCAGGGAACACTGAAGCTTTCTTT
J: TRBJ2-1; size: many; V: TRBV7-2; D: TRBD2; CDR3: CASSSGLAYDEQFF; DNA: TGTGCCAGCAGCTCCGGACTAGCATACGATGAGCAGTTCTTC
J: TRBJ2-2; size: many; V: TRBV18; D: .; CDR3: CASSPLRATDTGELFF; DNA: TGTGCCAGCTCACCACTACGGGCGACGGACACCGGGGAGCTGTTTTTT
J: TRBJ2-7; size: many; V: TRBV5-1; D: TRBD2; CDR3: CASRGLARSSYEQYF; DNA: TGCGCCAGCAGGGGACTAGCGCGGAGCTCCTACGAGCAGTACTTC
J: TRBJ2-5; size: large; V: TRBV20-1; D: .; CDR3: CSARDRRPDQETQYF; DNA: TGCAGTGCTAGAGATAGGCGGCCAGATCAAGAGACCCAGTACTTC
J: TRBJ1-5; size: .; V: TRBV5-6; D: .; CDR3: CASSPRVSRNQPQHF; DNA: TGTGCCAGCAGCCCTCGGGTCTCCCGCAATCAGCCCCAGCATTTT
J: TRBJ2-1; size: many; V: TRBV12-3/TRBV12-4; D: .; CDR3: CASSFQGNEQFF; DNA: TGTGCCAGCAGTTTCCAGGGGAATGAGCAGTTCTTC